The subject of this entry is one T cell receptor beta chain. Antigen specificity is unknown. TCR beta CDR3 regions were amplified from RNA transcripts. The TCR CDR3 was amplified in a first-round RT-PCR using the HTBI primer set. TCRdb used MiXCR to reprocess the multiplex PCR reads, holding one entry per CDR3 protein. The data show 550,000 to 700,000 distinct CDR3 sequences, 35% to 55% seen once. The study left out patients who had uncontrolled infection, other autoimmune disease, pregnancy or lactation. Germline lookup yields CDR1 SEHNR and CDR2 FQNEAQ (reference sequence). This CDR3 has 13 amino acids. The germline V and J ends were trimmed by 0 bases and 7 bases, with 9 bases remaining between them. These data belong to a study of T cells in Graves' hyperthyroidism and ophthalmopathy. General study points: Within blood appeared most thyroid clonotypes that had expanded above 0.001.

Sequencing was done on a sample of peripheral blood or thyroid tissue (not recorded which). The sequence was obtained from an adult woman with Graves' disease, either hyperthyroidism or ophthalmopathy (not recorded which). This chain connects TRBV7-9 to TRBJ1-2, with a possible D match to TRBD1 (6 bases). CDR3 protein: CASSLAATGGYTF. CDR3 bases: TGTGCCAGCAGCTTAGCGGCGACAGGTGGCTACACCTTC.